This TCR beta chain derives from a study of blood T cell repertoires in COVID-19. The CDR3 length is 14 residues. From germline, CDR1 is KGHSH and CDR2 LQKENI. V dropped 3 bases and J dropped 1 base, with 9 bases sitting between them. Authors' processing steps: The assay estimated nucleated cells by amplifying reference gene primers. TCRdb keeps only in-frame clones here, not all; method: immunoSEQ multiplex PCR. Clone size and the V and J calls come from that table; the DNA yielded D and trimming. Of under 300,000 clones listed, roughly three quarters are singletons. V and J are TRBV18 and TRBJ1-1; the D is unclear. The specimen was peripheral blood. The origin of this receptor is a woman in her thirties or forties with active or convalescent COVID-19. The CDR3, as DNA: TGTGCCAGCTCACCCTCCGTACAGAACACTGAAGCTTTCTTT. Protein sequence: CASSPSVQNTEAFF.